Shown below are 18 T cell receptor beta chains from a single sample sequenced in a study of technical replicates of blood from a handful of donors. Profiled with immunoSEQ multiplex PCR; TCRdb holds only in-frame clones, not every one. The repertoire has approximately 94,000 clones, 95% to 97% of them found once; the top ten carry about 0.34%. Sequenced input: T cells isolated from PBMCs. Source of these receptors: a human donor in good health.

The chain joins TRBV29-1 to TRBJ1-2, with D possibly matching TRBD1 (5 bases). Per germline, CDR1 SQVTM and CDR2 ANQGSEA. The CDR3 has 15 residues. V gave up 0 bases and J gave up 5 bases, with 16 bases separating them. CDR3 amino acids: CSVEDFGGRGYGYTF. In DNA, the CDR3 is TGCAGCGTTGAAGATTTCGGGGGAAGAGGGTATGGCTACACCTTC.

This sequence joins TRBV5-1 and TRBJ2-3; no definite D call. CDR1 and CDR2 from the germline V gene are SGHRS and YFSETQ. V dropped 0 bases and J dropped 10 bases, with 6 bases sitting between them. This CDR3 has 11 residues. The CDR3 DNA sequence: TGCGCCAGCAGCTTGGCGTACTCGCAGTATTTT. This encodes CASSLAYSQYF.

The J gene is TRBJ2-2, the V gene TRBV27, with D possibly being TRBD2 (5 bases). Germline CDR1 reads MNHEY; CDR2 reads SMNVEV (reference sequence). Deletions cut 7 bases from V and 2 bases from J, with 11 bases between. This CDR3 spans 14 amino acids. CDR3 sequence: CASMGSSNTGELFF. CDR3 bases: TGTGCCAGCATGGGGAGCTCCAACACCGGGGAGCTGTTTTTT.

The chain links TRBV28 to TRBJ1-5, with 8 bases lining up with TRBD1. This CDR3 spans 15 amino acids. Germline trimming cut 6 bases from V and 5 bases from J; bases unmatched to any gene: 9. CDR1 and CDR2 (germline): MDHEN, SYDVKM. CDR3 in DNA: TGTGCCAGCAGAAAAACAGGGGGGGATCATCAGCCCCAGCATTTT. Translated: CASRKTGGDHQPQHF.

The chain carries TRBV19 and TRBJ1-1, with D maybe TRBD1 (5 bases). Germline V lookup: CDR1 LNHDA, CDR2 SQIVND (reference sequence). Trimming removed 6 bases at V and 5 bases at J, with 13 bases between. This CDR3 spans 13 amino acids. The CDR3: CASRTAWRTEAFF. For the CDR3, the DNA is TGTGCCAGTAGGACAGCCTGGAGAACTGAAGCTTTCTTT.

A single count supports this clone. The chain joins TRBV4-1 to TRBJ2-7, with TRBD1 as a possible D gene (6 bases). The CDR3 has 15 residues. Germline V CDR1 and CDR2: MGHRA, YSYEKL. The V and J ends lost 2 bases and 4 bases respectively, with 15 bases between them. CDR3 region: CASSQITGLRYEQYF. The CDR3 DNA reads TGCGCCAGCAGCCAAATAACAGGGCTCCGGTACGAGCAGTACTTC.

This chain joins TRBV5-1 and TRBJ1-2; 9 nucleotides agree with TRBD1. The V gene end was trimmed by 2 bases and the J gene end by 6 bases; junction bases not matched to a gene: 11. The CDR3 runs to 16 residues. CDR1 and CDR2 (germline): SGHRS, YFSETQ. The DNA of the CDR3 is TGCGCCAGCAGCTTCCCCGGACAGGGGCAGGGGGATGGCTACACCTTC. Residues: CASSFPGQGQGDGYTF.

The CDR3 reads CASRSGTGVEQYF. The CDR3 coding sequence is TGTGCCAGCAGGTCCGGGACAGGGGTTGAGCAGTACTTC. This sequence joins TRBV28 and TRBJ2-7; 10 nucleotides agree with TRBD1. The J segment lost 7 bases and the V segment lost 6 bases, leaving 6 bases of the junction unmatched. Looked up from germline, CDR1 is MDHEN and CDR2 is SYDVKM. This CDR3 region has 13 residues.

The chain uses TRBV6-6 and TRBJ1-5; 9 positions match TRBD1. Looked up from germline, CDR1 is MNHNY and CDR2 is SVGAGI (reference sequence). This CDR3 contains 16 residues. Unmatched junction bases numbered 11, after V lost 6 bases and J lost 5 bases. The DNA of the CDR3 is TGTGCCAGCAGCCTACCAACGGGACAGGGTGATCAGCCCCAGCATTTT. Translating gives CASSLPTGQGDQPQHF.

This chain links TRBV14 with TRBJ1-3, with D possibly matching TRBD1 (6 bases). V was pared by 3 bases and J by 2 bases, with 11 bases between. The V gene's germline CDR1 is SGHDN and CDR2 FVKESK. This CDR3 comprises 15 residues. This CDR3 reads CASSHSSGAGNTIYF. The CDR3 nucleotides are TGTGCCAGCAGCCACTCGTCAGGGGCTGGAAACACCATATATTTT.

This rearrangement joins TRBV25-1 to TRBJ2-1, with 8 bases lining up with TRBD1. After removal of 1 base from V and 3 bases from J, the junction contained 5 bases not matched to a gene. Germline assignment: CDR1 MGHDK and CDR2 SYGVNS. The CDR3 loop spans 16 amino acids. The chain's CDR3 is CASSEFGDRNYNEQFF. For the CDR3, the DNA is TGTGCCAGCAGTGAATTTGGGGACAGGAACTACAATGAGCAGTTCTTC. Full variable domain (missing parts from reference TRBV25-1 and TRBJ2-1): EADIYQTPRYLVIGTGKKITLECSQTMGHDKMYWYQQDPGMELHLIHYSYGVNSTEKGDLSSESTVSRIRTEHFPLTLESARPSHTSQYLCASSEFGDRNYNEQFFGPGTRLTVL.

V is TRBV6-5 and J is TRBJ2-1; D perhaps matches TRBD1 (5 bases). The V gene lost 2 bases and the J gene lost 12 bases, with 23 bases spanning the gap. The CDR3 has 16 amino acids. In germline, CDR1 is MNHEY, CDR2 SVGAGI. The CDR3 DNA sequence: TGTGCCAGCAGTTACCTGACGACAAACAGGCCGAGAGGGCAGTTCTTC. This codes for CASSYLTTNRPRGQFF.

The chain couples TRBV28 to TRBJ2-1; 9 nucleotides line up with TRBD2. Per the germline V gene, CDR1 is MDHEN and CDR2 is SYDVKM. Trimming took 3 bases from V and 2 from J; bases not matched to a gene: 5. The CDR3 spans 16 residues. In nucleotides, the CDR3 is TGTGCCAGCAGTTTCCCTAGCGGGGAGCCCTACAATGAGCAGTTCTTC. This translates into CASSFPSGEPYNEQFF. The whole variable domain, remainder taken from reference TRBV28 and TRBJ2-1, is DVKVTQSSRYLVKRTGEKVFLECVQDMDHENMFWYRQDPGLGLRLIYFSYDVKMKEKGDIPEGYSVSREKKERFSLILESASTNQTSMYLCASSFPSGEPYNEQFFGPGTRLTVL.

The J gene is TRBJ1-1, the V gene TRBV6-5, with D possibly matching TRBD1 (5 bases). Germline CDR1 and CDR2: MNHEY and SVGAGI. The CDR3 extends over 15 amino acids. Trimming left V 0 bases short and J 3 bases short, with 11 bases between. The CDR3 loop is CASSYSRQTDTEAFF. CDR3 in DNA: TGTGCCAGCAGTTACTCGAGACAGACCGACACTGAAGCTTTCTTT.

As DNA, the CDR3 is TGCAGCGTTGACAGGGGCTTCACCGGGGAGCTGTTTTTT. It specifies CSVDRGFTGELFF. The chain carries TRBV29-1 and TRBJ2-2; D may be TRBD1 (6 bases). CDR1 and CDR2 from the germline V gene are SQVTM and ANQGSEA. The CDR3 loop spans 13 amino acids. Trimming took off 3 bases at V and 4 bases at J, with 9 bases between the two ends.

The V gene is TRBV7-7, the J gene TRBJ2-6; D unresolved. This CDR3 has 16 residues. With 5 bases removed from V and 2 bases from J, the gap between germline ends came to 13 bases. Per the germline V gene, CDR1 is SSHAT and CDR2 is FNYEAQ (reference sequence). The CDR3 protein is CASSPPGSPGANVLTF. In nucleotides, the CDR3 is TGTGCCAGCAGCCCACCGGGTAGCCCTGGGGCCAACGTCCTGACTTTC.

The V call is TRBV5-1, the J call TRBJ1-1; no reliable D call. CDR3 length equals 14 residues. V lost 2 bases, J lost 1 base, and 9 bases lay in between. Germline assignment: CDR1 SGHRS and CDR2 YFSETQ. This CDR3 is CASSFRAGNTEAFF. In DNA form, the CDR3 reads TGCGCCAGCAGCTTTAGAGCGGGGAACACTGAAGCTTTCTTT.

The chain recombines TRBV7-9 with TRBJ2-1; 11 positions agree with TRBD2. In germline, CDR1 is SEHNR, CDR2 FQNEAQ (reference sequence). Trimming cost V 5 bases and J 4 bases; bases outside gene matches: 4. This CDR3 spans 15 amino acids. CDR3 in amino acids: CASSHTSGRYNEQFF. DNA of the CDR3: TGTGCCAGCAGCCACACTAGCGGGAGATACAATGAGCAGTTCTTC.